What follows is one T cell receptor beta chain and its context. Antigen unknown. The table came from immunoSEQ multiplex PCR; TCRdb's copy has only in-frame clones and leaves some out. The profile covers around 53,000 clones, with 90% to 95% appearing a single time and more than 2% taken by the ten largest. Time point indicated: week 11, during vaccination. Each dose delivered 300 ug of mutant IDH1 20-mer peptide subcutaneously with imiquimod. The data stem from a study of a mutant IDH1 vaccine in newly diagnosed glioma. The sample consisted of PBMCs, taken from a glioma patient whose treatment included an IDH1 peptide vaccine. This receptor was obtained from a man aged 45-65 years with glioma.

CDR3 amino acids: CASGGASGYSYEQYF. DNA of the CDR3: TGTGCCAGCGGGGGGGCTAGCGGATACTCCTACGAGCAGTACTTC. V is TRBV6-5 and J is TRBJ2-7, with a tentative D call TRBD2 (7 bases). With 8 bases removed from V and 0 bases from J, the gap between germline ends came to 17 bases. This CDR3 region has 15 residues. Per germline, CDR1 MNHEY and CDR2 SVGAGI.